Presented here are 19 T cell receptor beta chains from one specimen sequenced in a study of Graves' ophthalmopathy and Graves' hyperthyroidism. The TCR beta CDR3 regions underwent amplification from RNA transcripts. An initial RT-PCR round employing HTBI primers preceded a second-round multiplex PCR. Via MiXCR, TCRdb re-called the multiplex PCR reads, giving one row per CDR3 protein. The profile covers roughly 1.1 million distinct CDR3 sequences, with about 38% appearing a single time and over 8.5% taken by the ten largest. Material: peripheral blood or thyroid tissue (not recorded which). All receptors come from an adult man with Graves' hyperthyroidism.

The sample holds many counts of this clonotype. This rearrangement joins TRBV11-2 to TRBJ2-5; D gene ambiguous. The CDR3 covers 14 residues. Germline V lookup: CDR1 SGHAT, CDR2 FQNNGV. Trimming left V 1 base short and J 4 bases short, with 10 bases between. The CDR3 DNA follows: TGTGCCAGCAGCTTAGGGTCCGCCAGAGAGACCCAGTACTTC. Its translation: CASSLGSARETQYF.

The table lists this clonotype with a few counts. CDR3 region: CASSLMRGTDPTYEQYF. The CDR3 DNA sequence: TGTGCCAGCAGCCTCATGCGGGGGACGGATCCCACCTACGAGCAGTACTTC. The V and J genes are TRBV7-2 and TRBJ2-7, with 7 bases that match TRBD2. The CDR3 length is 17 residues. The V gene end was trimmed by 5 bases and the J gene end by 2 bases; junction bases not matched to a gene: 15. From germline, CDR1 is SGHTA and CDR2 FQGNSA. Looking up the rest from reference TRBV7-2 and TRBJ2-7 gives the full variable domain: GAGVSQSPSNKVTEKGKDVELRCDPISGHTALYWYRQSLGQGLEFLIYFQGNSAPDKSGLPSDRFSAERTGGSVSTLTIQRTQQEDSAVYLCASSLMRGTDPTYEQYFGPGTRLTVT.

V is TRBV15 and J is TRBJ2-5, with TRBD1 identical over 8 bases. Per germline, CDR1 LNHNV and CDR2 YYDKDF (reference sequence). CDR3 length: 16 residues. After removal of 10 bases from V and 2 bases from J, the junction contained 15 bases not matched to a gene. The CDR3 reads CASSTSSGQGQETQYF. CDR3 bases: TGTGCCAGCAGTACCTCCAGCGGACAGGGACAAGAGACCCAGTACTTC.

This clonotype occurred many times. The rearrangement uses TRBV10-3 and TRBJ2-5; D is undetermined. CDR3 size: 15 residues. Germline CDR1 ENHRY, CDR2 SYGVKD. With 4 bases removed from V and 4 bases from J, the gap between germline ends came to 16 bases. The CDR3 DNA reads TGTGCCATCAGTGTTAGTACGGACGACCTAGAGACCCAGTACTTC. Encoded protein: CAISVSTDDLETQYF.

This clonotype came up a few times. The J gene is TRBJ1-1, the V gene TRBV6-1; tentatively, D is TRBD1 (6 bases). Trimming left V 5 bases short and J 1 base short, with 14 bases between. This CDR3 spans 15 amino acids. Germline V lookup: CDR1 MNHNS, CDR2 SASEGT. This CDR3 is CASSQTGKENTEAFF. The CDR3, as DNA: TGTGCCAGCAGTCAAACAGGGAAGGAGAACACTGAAGCTTTCTTT.

Remarks on this clonotype: This CDR3 is missing its conserved last phenylalanine or tryptophan, likely due to a read error. The chain links TRBV11-2 to TRBJ1-5; 7 bases are a match to TRBD1. CDR1 and CDR2 from the germline V gene are SGHAT and FQNNGV. The J segment lost 2 bases and the V segment lost 5 bases, leaving 6 bases of the junction unmatched. The CDR3 covers 15 residues. The CDR3 is CASSEGAGGNQPQHS. CDR3 nucleotide sequence: TGTGCCAGCAGCGAGGGGGCTGGAGGCAATCAGCCCCAGCATTCT.

In its sample, this clonotype was seen a few times. This chain connects TRBV5-8 to TRBJ1-6, with D hard to call. V was shortened by 5 bases and J by 8 bases, with 17 bases between the two germline ends. The CDR3 has 15 residues. Germline V CDR1 and CDR2: SGHTS, YDEGEE. The chain's CDR3 is CASSILDLRDSPLHF. The CDR3 coding sequence is TGTGCCAGCAGTATCCTCGACTTGCGGGATTCACCCCTCCACTTT.

The chain is built from TRBV4-2 and TRBJ1-1; possibly TRBD1 for D (5 bases). The V gene's germline CDR1 is LGHNA and CDR2 YNFKEQ. The V end was cut by 0 bases, the J end by 0 bases, with 14 bases between. This CDR3 spans 17 amino acids. CDR3 coding DNA: TGTGCCAGCAGCCAAGATAGGGGCCTCCCCATGAACACTGAAGCTTTCTTT. This sequence encodes CASSQDRGLPMNTEAFF.

This clonotype came up once. The chain couples TRBV7-9 to TRBJ1-6; TRBD1 matches at 9 bases. CDR1 is SEHNR, CDR2 FQNEAQ, per germline (reference sequence). Unmatched junction bases numbered 7, after V lost 5 bases and J lost 8 bases. The length of the CDR3 is 15 residues. The CDR3 nucleotides read TGTGCCAGCAGCGGTCCGGGACAGGGAGATTCACCCCTCCACTTT. Its protein is CASSGPGQGDSPLHF.

This clonotype was observed a few times. The chain links TRBV4-3 to TRBJ1-5; D ambiguous. V was clipped by 0 bases and J by 4 bases, with 7 bases between them. Germline-derived CDR1 and CDR2 are LGHNA and YSLEER. The CDR3 runs to 14 residues. The CDR3 sequence is CASSQDFGNQPQHF. The CDR3, as DNA: TGCGCCAGCAGCCAAGACTTTGGGAATCAGCCCCAGCATTTT.

At least ten counts were recorded for this clonotype. The rearrangement uses TRBV20-1 and TRBJ1-2; D not certain. Germline V CDR1 and CDR2: DFQATT, SNEGSKA (reference sequence). V lost 8 bases, J lost 8 bases, and 15 bases lay in between. The CDR3 totals 11 residues. CDR3 sequence reads: CSTTLRSGYTF. The CDR3 nucleotides read TGCAGTACGACCTTACGTTCGGGCTACACCTTC.

The chain has TRBV7-2 and TRBJ1-2; 10 bases are shared with TRBD1. This CDR3 is 16 amino acids long. V dropped 0 bases and J dropped 7; count of bases not matched to a gene: 8. Germline V lookup: CDR1 SGHTA, CDR2 FQGNSA. The CDR3 loop is CASSLARDRGSGGYTF. The DNA of the CDR3 is TGTGCCAGCAGCTTAGCCCGGGACAGGGGTAGCGGTGGCTACACCTTC.

This clonotype was picked up many times. V is TRBV7-2 and J is TRBJ2-7; 7 positions agree with TRBD1. The length of the CDR3 is 13 residues. V was clipped by 4 bases and J by 6 bases; unmatched bases: 6. Germline CDR1 is SGHTA and CDR2 is FQGNSA. The CDR3 coding sequence is TGTGCCAGCAGCTCCGGGACAGCTCTCGAGCAGTACTTC. It specifies CASSSGTALEQYF.

This chain links TRBV6-1 with TRBJ2-5, with 9 positions matching TRBD2. The CDR3 sequence is 13 residues long. Trimming cost V 9 bases and J 2 bases; bases outside gene matches: 4. From germline, CDR1 is MNHNS and CDR2 SASEGT. CDR3 sequence: CARSAGGQETQYF. CDR3 bases: TGTGCCAGATCAGCGGGGGGACAAGAGACCCAGTACTTC.

This clonotype turned up a few times. This sequence joins TRBV19 and TRBJ1-2; D unclear. CDR3 length: 13 amino acids. Germline values: CDR1 LNHDA, CDR2 SQIVND (reference sequence). Trimming took off 4 bases at V and 8 bases at J, with 14 bases between the two ends. CDR3 nucleotide sequence: TGTGCCAGTAGTACAGCGGGCAGACCCGGCTACACCTTC. Its translation: CASSTAGRPGYTF. Using reference TRBV19 and TRBJ1-2 for the parts outside the CDR3, the full variable domain is DGGITQSPKYLFRKEGQNVTLSCEQNLNHDAMYWYRQDPGQGLRLIYYSQIVNDFQKGDIAEGYSVSREKKESFPLTVTSAQKNPTAFYLCASSTAGRPGYTFGSGTRLTVV.

At least ten counts were recorded for this clonotype. One junction end does not reproduce the germline sequence, and a read error may be involved. J is TRBJ2-5 and V is TRBV4-3, with 8 nucleotides matching TRBD2. CDR1 and CDR2 from the germline V gene are LGHNA and YSLEER. The CDR3 runs 14 residues. DNA for the CDR3: TGTGCCAGCAGCCAAGGGACTAGCCAAGAGACCCAGTACTTC. Protein sequence: CASSQGTSQETQYF.

On this clonotype itself: A junction end diverges from the germline sequence, so it may reflect a read error. The V call is TRBV4-2, the J call TRBJ2-5; the D is unclear. Germline assignment: CDR1 LGHNA and CDR2 YNFKEQ. This CDR3 comprises 15 residues. This CDR3 is CASSQNLSSSPFSHF. The CDR3 bases are TGTGCCAGCAGCCAGAATCTTTCTAGTTCCCCGTTCAGCCACTTC.

This clonotype was counted at least ten times. V is TRBV15 and J is TRBJ2-7, with D unresolved. The germline V gene has CDR1 LNHNV and CDR2 YYDKDF (reference sequence). V lost 6 bases and J 0 bases, leaving 9 bases between the germline ends. CDR3 length equals 13 residues. DNA of the CDR3: TGTGCCACCAGGAGCCGAAACTCCTACGAGCAGTACTTC. Its translation is CATRSRNSYEQYF. The entire variable domain, with the rest obtained from reference TRBV15 and TRBJ2-7, is as follows: DAMVIQNPRYQVTQFGKPVTLSCSQTLNHNVMYWYQQKSSQAPKLLFHYYDKDFNNEADTPDNFQSRRPNTSFCFLDIRSPGLGDTAMYLCATRSRNSYEQYFGPGTRLTVT.

This clonotype was counted only a few times. The chain recombines TRBV7-2 with TRBJ1-6; no definite D call. CDR3 length: 15 amino acids. CDR1 and CDR2 from the germline V gene are SGHTA and FQGNSA. V was trimmed by 6 bases and J by 0 bases, leaving 9 bases between them. The CDR3 sequence is CASRDSSSYNSPLHF. The CDR3 nucleotides read TGTGCCAGCAGGGACTCGAGCTCCTATAATTCACCCCTCCACTTT.